The subject of this entry is one T cell receptor beta chain. No antigen is known for it. V shed 5 bases and J shed 4 bases, with 14 bases lying between them. The CDR3 totals 13 residues. Germline V gene sequence: CDR1 SQVTM, CDR2 ANQGSEA. Assay execution took place at the deep level. Repertoires were generated with immunoSEQ multiplex PCR, while TCRdb's copy carries only in-frame clones and drops some. The sample has 550,000 to 800,000 clones, roughly 87% seen once; the top ten hold around a third. The entry originates in a study of shared clonotypes between healthy human individuals. Study-wide findings and caveats: Non-shared clonotypes had lower generation probabilities than clonotypes shared by all four sorted-subset donors. Deeper or shallower sequencing was expected to change how clonotypes are shared among donors.

What was sequenced was memory CD8+ T cells from PBMCs. Subset reported: CD45RO+ cells pooled with CCR7-negative TemRA cells. The rearrangement links TRBV29-1 to TRBJ1-2; D might be TRBD1 (6 bases). The origin of this receptor is a man younger than 30 in good health. Some clones in this sample may be carry-over from other donors' samples. This CDR3 is CSVFYRDIYGYTF. CDR3 nucleotides: TGCAGCGTTTTCTACAGGGATATCTATGGCTACACCTTC.